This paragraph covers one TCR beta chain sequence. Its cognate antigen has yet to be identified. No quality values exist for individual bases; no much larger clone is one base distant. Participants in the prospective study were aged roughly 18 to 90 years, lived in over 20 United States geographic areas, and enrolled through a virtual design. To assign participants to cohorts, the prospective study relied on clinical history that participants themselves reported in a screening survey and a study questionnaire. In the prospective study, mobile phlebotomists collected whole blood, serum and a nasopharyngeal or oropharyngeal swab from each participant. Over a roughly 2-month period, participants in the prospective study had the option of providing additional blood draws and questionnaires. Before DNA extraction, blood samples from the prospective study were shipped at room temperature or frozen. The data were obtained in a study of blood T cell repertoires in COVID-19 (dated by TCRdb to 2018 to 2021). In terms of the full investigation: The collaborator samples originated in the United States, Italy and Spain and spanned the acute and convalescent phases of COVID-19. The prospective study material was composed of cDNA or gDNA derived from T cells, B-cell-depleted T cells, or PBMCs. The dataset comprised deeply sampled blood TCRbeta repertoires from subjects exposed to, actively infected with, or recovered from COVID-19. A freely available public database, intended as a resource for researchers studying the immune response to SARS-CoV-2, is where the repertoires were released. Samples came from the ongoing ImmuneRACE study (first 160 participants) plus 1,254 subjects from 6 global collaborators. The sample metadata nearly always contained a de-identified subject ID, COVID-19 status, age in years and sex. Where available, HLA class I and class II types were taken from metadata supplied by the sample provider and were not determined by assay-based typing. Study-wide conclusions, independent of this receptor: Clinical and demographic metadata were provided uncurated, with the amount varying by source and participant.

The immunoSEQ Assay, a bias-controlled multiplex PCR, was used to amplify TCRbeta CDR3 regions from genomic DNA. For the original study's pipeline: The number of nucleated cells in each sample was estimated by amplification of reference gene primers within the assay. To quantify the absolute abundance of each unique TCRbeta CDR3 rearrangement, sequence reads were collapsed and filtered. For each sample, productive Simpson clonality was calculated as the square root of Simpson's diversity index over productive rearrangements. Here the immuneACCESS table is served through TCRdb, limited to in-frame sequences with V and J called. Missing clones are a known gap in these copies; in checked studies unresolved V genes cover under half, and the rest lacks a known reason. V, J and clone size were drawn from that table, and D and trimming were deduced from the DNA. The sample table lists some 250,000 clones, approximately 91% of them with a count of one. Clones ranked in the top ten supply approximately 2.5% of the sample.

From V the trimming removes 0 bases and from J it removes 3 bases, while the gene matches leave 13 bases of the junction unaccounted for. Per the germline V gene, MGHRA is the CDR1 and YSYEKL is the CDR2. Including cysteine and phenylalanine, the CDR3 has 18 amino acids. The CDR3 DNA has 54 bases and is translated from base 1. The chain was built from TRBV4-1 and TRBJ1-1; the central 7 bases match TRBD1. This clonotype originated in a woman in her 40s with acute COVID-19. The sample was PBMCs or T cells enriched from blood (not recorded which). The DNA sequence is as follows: TGCGCCAGCAGCCAAGAAGACCCGCGAGCAGGGGGGCACACTGAAGCTTTCTTT. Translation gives CASSQEDPRAGGHTEAFF.